A single sample is the source of the 27 T cell receptor beta chains below, sequenced in a study of control samples from healthy donors and cancer patients. Data came from immunoSEQ multiplex PCR; TCRdb stores just in-frame clones and leaves some out. This table holds around 30,000 clones, 85% to 90% found once. The material sequenced was PBMCs. Receptor source: a woman aged 40 to 55 with lung cancer.

The chain combines TRBV20-1 with TRBJ1-1, with D perhaps TRBD1 (6 bases). Germline CDR1 reads DFQATT; CDR2 reads SNEGSKA (reference sequence). The CDR3 sequence is 13 residues long. Trimming took off 3 bases at V and 4 bases at J, with 12 bases between the two ends. The CDR3: CSASQGRTTEAFF. Here the CDR3 DNA reads TGCAGTGCTAGTCAGGGGAGGACCACTGAAGCTTTCTTT.

V is TRBV19 and J is TRBJ2-7; 7 bases are a match to TRBD1. Germline loops: CDR1 LNHDA, CDR2 SQIVND (reference sequence). CDR3 size: 13 residues. J was trimmed by 3 bases and V by 6 bases; bases with no gene match: 5. The CDR3 protein is CASRGTAYYEQYF. CDR3 nucleotides: TGTGCCAGTAGAGGGACAGCCTACTACGAGCAGTACTTC.

This clone was observed a few times. The rearrangement joins TRBV6-5 to TRBJ1-3; D uncertain. Germline V lookup: CDR1 MNHEY, CDR2 SVGAGI. CDR3 size: 15 residues. V was clipped by 6 bases and J by 4 bases, with 16 bases between them. Here the CDR3 DNA reads TGTGCCAGCAGCCCGACTTGGGGATCCGGAAACACCATATATTTT. As protein: CASSPTWGSGNTIYF.

The chain links TRBV13 to TRBJ1-2; 9 bases fit TRBD1. This CDR3 has 15 amino acids. Trimming at V came to 6 bases and at J to 4 bases, leaving 9 bases not matched to a gene. Germline values: CDR1 PRHDT, CDR2 FYEKMQ (reference sequence). Here the CDR3 reads CASSLAGQGGYGYTF. CDR3 bases: TGTGCCAGCAGTCTGGCGGGACAGGGAGGCTATGGCTACACCTTC.

V gene TRBV2 combines with J gene TRBJ2-3; the D gene could be TRBD1 or TRBD2 (5 bases each). The CDR3 totals 14 residues. Trimming cost V 6 bases and J 4 bases, with 14 bases left between them. Germline V CDR1 and CDR2: SNHLY, FYNNEI. CDR3 nucleotide sequence: TGTGCCAGCAGACCGGGACCCTGGCCAGATACGCAGTATTTT. Translating it yields CASRPGPWPDTQYF.

This clone was found once. The chain carries TRBV5-6 and TRBJ1-2; D perhaps matches TRBD1 (5 bases). V dropped 6 bases and J dropped 3 bases, with 15 bases sitting between them. Germline loops: CDR1 SGHDT, CDR2 YYEEEE. The CDR3 has 14 residues. CDR3 nucleotides: TGTGCCAGCACGCTGGGGCTAGACGACTATGGCTACACCTTC. Translation: CASTLGLDDYGYTF.

This clone was seen once. The chain uses TRBV13 and TRBJ2-1; maybe TRBD2 (6 bases). V was trimmed by 5 bases and J by 0 bases, leaving 14 bases between them. There are 16 residues in the CDR3. Germline lookup yields CDR1 PRHDT and CDR2 FYEKMQ (reference sequence). This chain's CDR3 is CASSGIAVSSYNEQFF. The CDR3 bases are TGTGCCAGCAGCGGGATAGCGGTCAGCTCCTACAATGAGCAGTTCTTC.

The rearrangement uses TRBV11-2 and TRBJ2-1; perhaps TRBD2 as D (5 bases). V gave up 1 base and J gave up 3 bases, with 7 bases separating them. The CDR3 is 14 residues long. Germline CDR1 reads SGHAT; CDR2 reads FQNNGV. CDR3 region: CASSLAGSYNEQFF. The DNA of the CDR3 is TGTGCCAGCAGCTTAGCGGGGAGCTACAATGAGCAGTTCTTC.

The DNA for the CDR3 is TGTGCCAGCAGGTCTACCCCGGCGGGGCAGCTGAACACTGAAGCTTTCTTT. Translation: CASRSTPAGQLNTEAFF. This rearrangement joins TRBV11-2 to TRBJ1-1; D is perhaps TRBD1 (5 bases). With 6 bases removed from V and 0 bases from J, the gap between germline ends came to 20 bases. Per germline, CDR1 SGHAT and CDR2 FQNNGV. The CDR3 runs to 17 residues.

The chain couples TRBV12-3 or TRBV12-4 to TRBJ2-2, with a weak D call TRBD1 (6 bases). This CDR3 comprises 12 residues. With 9 bases removed from V and 9 bases from J, the gap between germline ends came to 14 bases. The CDR3 coding sequence is TGTGCCAGTAAGGGGGATGTCCGGGAGCTGTTTTTT. Amino acids: CASKGDVRELFF.

This clone was counted a single time. The chain carries TRBV2 and TRBJ2-7; D is undetermined. The V end was cut by 9 bases, the J end by 5 bases, with 11 bases between. This CDR3 is built from 11 residues. CDR1 and CDR2 from the germline V gene are SNHLY and FYNNEI. The CDR3 coding sequence is TGTGCCAGTACCGAAGGGAACGAGCAGTACTTC. Translation gives CASTEGNEQYF.

This chain joins TRBV19 and TRBJ2-1; D call uncertain. V dropped 4 bases and J dropped 0 bases, with 7 bases sitting between them. Germline V lookup: CDR1 LNHDA, CDR2 SQIVND (reference sequence). The CDR3 is 14 amino acids. CDR3 amino acids: CASSKGVSYNEQFF. The CDR3 bases are TGTGCCAGTAGTAAAGGAGTCTCCTACAATGAGCAGTTCTTC. The whole variable domain, filled in from reference TRBV19 and TRBJ2-1, reads DGGITQSPKYLFRKEGQNVTLSCEQNLNHDAMYWYRQDPGQGLRLIYYSQIVNDFQKGDIAEGYSVSREKKESFPLTVTSAQKNPTAFYLCASSKGVSYNEQFFGPGTRLTVL.

V and J are TRBV6-5 and TRBJ1-1, with 7 bases identical to TRBD1. The CDR3 is 16 residues long. CDR1 and CDR2 from the germline V gene are MNHEY and SVGAGI. The ends lost 0 bases at V and 0 bases at J; junction bases unmatched: 4. CDR3 sequence reads: CASSYSRGQMNTEAFF. In DNA, the CDR3 is TGTGCCAGCAGTTACTCTAGGGGACAGATGAACACTGAAGCTTTCTTT.

This clone was counted once. The chain employs TRBV19 and TRBJ1-2; D unclear. The germline V and J ends were trimmed by 7 bases and 8 bases, with 11 bases remaining between them. The CDR3 extends over 11 amino acids. Per the germline V gene, CDR1 is LNHDA and CDR2 is SQIVND (reference sequence). The CDR3 sequence is CASTPGFGYTF. In nucleotides, the CDR3 is TGTGCCAGTACCCCGGGGTTCGGCTACACCTTC.

The CDR3 DNA reads as TGTGCCAGCAGCCCCCAATCCCGGGAGACGCAGTATTTT. Its protein is CASSPQSRETQYF. The chain couples TRBV7-3 to TRBJ2-3, with TRBD2 as a possible D gene (6 bases). Per the germline V gene, CDR1 is SGHTA and CDR2 is FQGTGA. The CDR3 runs 13 residues. V was shortened by 5 bases and J by 9 bases, with 15 bases between the two germline ends.

The V call is TRBV14, the J call TRBJ2-7; 10 bases are a match to TRBD2. CDR3 length: 15 amino acids. V lost 5 bases, J lost 2 bases, and 6 bases stayed unmatched. Germline CDR1 is SGHDN and CDR2 is FVKESK. DNA of the CDR3: TGTGCCAGCAGCGCCTCCCTAGCGGGGGCCTACGAGCAGTACTTC. This gives the protein CASSASLAGAYEQYF.

CDR3 sequence: CASSLTGAPSGNTIYF. The DNA of the CDR3 is TGCGCCAGCAGCCTGACAGGGGCGCCCTCTGGAAACACCATATATTTT. The V and J genes are TRBV5-1 and TRBJ1-3, with 8 nucleotides matching TRBD1. This CDR3 spans 16 amino acids. With V trimmed by 4 bases and J by 0 bases, 6 bases remained unmatched. Germline V gives CDR1 SGHRS, CDR2 YFSETQ.

The chain couples TRBV7-9 to TRBJ1-6; D remains unclear. V was cut by 3 bases and J by 7 bases, with 4 bases left in between. Germline V gives CDR1 SEHNR, CDR2 FQNEAQ (reference sequence). The CDR3 consists of 12 residues. CDR3 sequence (DNA): TGTGCCAGCAGCTTGAACAATTCACCCCTCCACTTT. Translation gives CASSLNNSPLHF.

The chain links TRBV5-4 to TRBJ2-6, with a tentative D call TRBD2 (6 bases). The CDR3 contains 17 residues. Per the germline V gene, CDR1 is SGHNT and CDR2 is YYREEE (reference sequence). V lost 4 bases and J 2 bases, leaving 16 bases between the germline ends. The CDR3 spells CASSAGPLGAGANVLTF. The CDR3 DNA reads TGTGCCAGCAGCGCGGGGCCACTGGGGGCTGGGGCCAACGTCCTGACTTTC.

This clone was seen just once. The V gene is TRBV5-1, the J gene TRBJ2-5; TRBD1 is a possible D gene (5 bases). V shed 4 bases and J shed 1 base, with 14 bases lying between them. Looked up from germline, CDR1 is SGHRS and CDR2 is YFSETQ. CDR3 length: 15 amino acids. CDR3 nucleotides: TGCGCCAGCAGCCTAGGACCCACAGGCCAAGAGACCCAGTACTTC. Its protein is CASSLGPTGQETQYF.

V gene TRBV19 combines with J gene TRBJ2-3; possible D gene TRBD2, 5 bases. The CDR3 is 14 residues long. Germline V gene lookup returns CDR1 LNHDA and CDR2 SQIVND (reference sequence). V was shortened by 4 bases and J by 2 bases, with 10 bases between the two germline ends. The CDR3, as DNA: TGTGCCAGTAGTAACGGACTCCACACAGATACGCAGTATTTT. Translation gives CASSNGLHTDTQYF.

This chain joins TRBV6-6 and TRBJ1-6; tentatively, D is TRBD1 (6 bases). The CDR3 loop spans 14 amino acids. Germline CDR1 reads MNHNY; CDR2 reads SVGAGI (reference sequence). V lost 7 bases to trimming and J lost 6 bases, with 13 bases between them. CDR3 sequence: CASTLTGGNSPLHF. In DNA, the CDR3 is TGTGCCAGCACCCTGACAGGAGGTAATTCACCCCTCCACTTT.

The genes are TRBV29-1 and TRBJ2-1; 10 bases align to TRBD2. The germline V gene has CDR1 SQVTM and CDR2 ANQGSEA. The trim removed 3 bases at V and 2 bases at J, leaving 1 base unmatched. This CDR3 has 14 residues. CDR3 DNA: TGCAGCGTTGATCTAGCGGGGGCCTACAATGAGCAGTTCTTC. It yields the protein CSVDLAGAYNEQFF.

This clone was recorded a few times. The V call is TRBV7-3, the J call TRBJ2-5; D call uncertain. This CDR3 is 13 amino acids long. V lost 5 bases and J 5 bases, leaving 12 bases between the germline ends. Germline CDR1 is SGHTA and CDR2 is FQGTGA. CDR3: CASSLARWETQYF. CDR3 bases: TGTGCCAGCAGCCTGGCTAGGTGGGAGACCCAGTACTTC.

The table lists this clone with a count of one. The V call is TRBV7-9, the J call TRBJ2-6; tentative D call: TRBD1 (6 bases). Germline lookup yields CDR1 SEHNR and CDR2 FQNEAQ (reference sequence). Trimming stripped 7 bases from V and 0 bases from J, with 16 bases between. CDR3 length equals 17 residues. CDR3 DNA sequence: TGTGCCAGCACCAGGACAGCCAGTCCCTCTGGGGCCAACGTCCTGACTTTC. It translates to CASTRTASPSGANVLTF.

The chain is built from TRBV27 and TRBJ2-1; D might be TRBD1 or TRBD2, each matching 5 bases. With 6 bases removed from V and 1 base from J, the gap between germline ends came to 13 bases. Germline V CDR1 and CDR2: MNHEY, SMNVEV (reference sequence). This CDR3 is 15 amino acids long. CDR3 protein: CASSERDPSYNEQFF. In nucleotides, the CDR3 is TGTGCCAGCAGCGAGAGGGACCCTTCCTACAATGAGCAGTTCTTC.

The chain carries TRBV6-5 and TRBJ2-5; D gene uncertain. Germline lookup yields CDR1 MNHEY and CDR2 SVGAGI. CDR3 length: 13 amino acids. Trimming took off 2 bases at V and 5 bases at J, with 9 bases between the two ends. The CDR3 nucleotides are TGTGCCAGCAGTTACCAACTTTGGGAGACCCAGTACTTC. This translates into CASSYQLWETQYF.